This TCR beta chain comes out of a study of graft-versus-host responses after intestinal transplantation (dated by TCRdb to the early 2020s). About the study as a whole: The transplants that recipients got were multivisceral, liver-intestinal, or isolated intestinal. Every recipient was given anti-thymocyte globulin induction, followed by around three years of maintenance tacrolimus and steroids. Bulk TCR-beta CDR3 sequencing was used to track graft-versus-host and host-versus-graft alloreactive T cell clones in the graft, circulation and bone marrow after intestinal transplantation. Alloreactive clones were identified by sequencing pre-transplant mixed lymphocyte reaction products and comparing them with unstimulated pre-transplant donor and recipient T cells. Of the 20 to 25 intestinal transplant recipients enrolled in the cohort, one of whom was a retransplant, 3 patients without pretransplant specimens were excluded. Donor T cell macrochimerism was defined as a peak of at least 4% donor T cells among recipient peripheral blood mononuclear cells. Rather than going through the commercial service, samples from three later patients were sequenced in-house on an Illumina MiSeq and processed with MiXCR.

Reading from cysteine to phenylalanine, the CDR3 counts 13 amino acids. Only the CDR3 region is kept as DNA, spanning 39 bases read in frame from base 1. For CDR1 and CDR2, the germline V gene lists SNHLY and FYNNEI. Cut back by 1 base and 7 bases, the V and J ends lie 8 bases apart. Library creation used the immunoSEQ multiplex PCR assay. For most patients, genomic DNA was isolated with the Qiagen DNeasy Blood and Tissue Kit and shipped frozen to Adaptive Biotechnologies for TCR sequencing. For most patients, genomic DNA was subjected to high-throughput TCR-beta CDR3 sequencing by Adaptive Biotechnologies. From the authors' description of their analysis: Adaptive's ImmunoSEQ software was the source of the TCR sequencing data for roughly 19 patients, while a few other patients were processed with MiXCR and VDJtools. To correct CD4 versus CD8 sorting errors, any sequence found in both subsets at a frequency ratio below 5:1 was removed. Because the origin of CDR3 nucleotide sequences shared between donor and recipient could not be assigned, those sequences were removed. To be classed as alloreactive, a clone needed at least 2-fold expansion over unstimulated cells and a minimum CFSE-low frequency of 0.002% (template counts) or 0.001% (read counts). Mappable clones were those detected in sequenced pre-transplant spleen, lymph node, or MLR CFSE-low populations of the donor or recipient. Cumulative frequency of alloreactive clones was calculated as a percentage of all sequences weighted by copy number. In its TCRdb copy, this immuneACCESS table keeps in-frame sequences only and misses some clones. Where compared with another copy, unresolved V genes explain less than half of these, and the others have no known cause. V, J and clone size are those of that table, while D and trimming were read from the DNA. This sample lists around 49,000 clones; 80% to 90% were detected once. The ten largest clones take up roughly 0.62% of the sample.

Concerning this clone: Its antigen is unknown. No base quality information exists; no much larger clone differs at one position.

What this sample's time point label stands for: cells obtained before transplantation from donor or recipient. CD3+CD4+ and CD3+CD8+ populations were FACS-sorted from unstimulated pre-transplant donor and recipient cells taken from spleen or lymph nodes. The investigation overall reported the following: Early after transplant, peak levels of circulating GvH clones were found to be associated with declines in HvG clones. The relatively low number and heterogeneity of intestinal transplant patients limited the conclusions. GvH clones were detected in recipient bone marrow, and some appeared earlier in ileal mucosa or blood, consistent with an intestinal mucosal origin. In patients with donor T cell macrochimerism, the allografts had high GvH to HvG T cell clonal ratios.

This specimen was unstimulated CD4+ T cells sorted from spleen or lymph node cells, taken before transplant. The chain joins TRBV2 to TRBJ1-5, with no D gene named confidently. The sequence derives from a human donor who was the organ donor for an intestinal transplant. In nucleotide form, the sequence is TGTGCCAGCAGTGAAGGCAGAACCCAGCCCCAGCATTTT. Translated, it gives CASSEGRTQPQHF. The full variable domain, completed from the reference TRBV2 and TRBJ1-5 proteins outside the CDR3, reads EPEVTQTPSHQVTQMGQEVILRCVPISNHLYFYWYRQILGQKVEFLVSFYNNEISEKSEIFDDQFSVERPDGSNFTLKIRSTKLEDSAMYFCASSEGRTQPQHFGDGTRLSIL.